The source of this T cell receptor beta chain is a study of T cell responses to AZD1222 COVID-19 vaccine. General study points: Spike-wide coverage was observed for vaccine-associated CD4 TCRs, with dominant responses at 160-218 and 743-854.

Concerning this clone itself: Its antigen is unidentified.

The assay was immunoSEQ multiplex PCR, and TCRdb's table has in-frame clones only and misses some. The sample carries 200,000 or so clones, roughly 91% recorded once. This CDR3 spans 14 amino acids. V gave up 5 bases and J gave up 1 base; unmatched junction bases: 0. Per the germline V gene, CDR1 is SGHTA and CDR2 is FQGNSA. Sequences were derived from peripheral blood, sampled on day 0 of AZD1222 vaccination. The chain combines TRBV7-2 with TRBJ2-1; 9 bases are shared with TRBD2. This clonotype originated in an adult in good health. The CDR3 coding sequence is TGTGCCAGCAGCGGACTAGCGTCCTACAATGAGCAGTTCTTC. Translating it yields CASSGLASYNEQFF.